Given below is one TCR beta chain in context. This clonotype has only a few counts. Its cognate antigen has yet to be identified. Per-base quality was not reported, and no clone a single base away is much larger than it. A patient counted as having stable Graves' hyperthyroidism if no progression to ophthalmopathy occurred over 18 months of follow-up. Hyperthyroidism patients were newly diagnosed, had a disease duration of under 2 months, and were aged 18 to 65 years. Exclusion was applied to patients with uncontrolled infections, other autoimmune diseases, pregnancy or lactation. Diagnoses were established on the basis of clinical symptoms, serum thyroxine and TRAb, thyroid ultrasound, and orbital computed tomography. PBMCs were separated from 8 to 10 ml of fresh peripheral blood using Ficoll-Paque density gradient centrifugation. Total RNA was extracted with Trizol reagent, and quality was checked on an Agilent 2100 Bioanalyzer.

This entry belongs to a study of T cells in Graves' hyperthyroidism and ophthalmopathy (dated by TCRdb to between 2018 and 2021). Background for the entire study: Peripheral blood samples were taken at the time of initial diagnosis, prior to any treatment. TCR V-J signatures able to tell the groups apart were searched for in a discovery cohort of some 100 patients, of whom 43 had Graves' ophthalmopathy and roughly 57 had stable Graves' hyperthyroidism. Prospective prediction of ophthalmopathy was tested in an independent validation cohort consisting of under 20 hyperthyroidism patients and some 16 patients who later progressed to ophthalmopathy. For training and testing, the 100 or so patients in the discovery cohort were randomly divided in a 7:3 ratio. Thyroid tissue and blood T-cell repertoires from six or seven Graves' hyperthyroidism patients were also compared in the study. Following sampling, methimazole starting at 30 mg daily was given to hyperthyroidism patients, and high-dose intravenous methylprednisolone was given to ophthalmopathy patients. According to the paper, TCR Vbeta CDR3 sequencing was carried out on some 130 peripheral blood samples, which came from 40 to 45 ophthalmopathy, 80 or so hyperthyroidism and approximately 17 progressor patients. Overall study outcomes, separate from this receptor: In cross-validation, a model built on a 13 V-J signature told ophthalmopathy apart from stable hyperthyroidism with over 85% sensitivity and 81% to 82% specificity, and in testing the same model reached 80%/75%. In validation, progression to ophthalmopathy was predicted by the model with 55% to 71% sensitivity and 72.22% specificity, a median of roughly six months before onset. Most expanded thyroid clonotypes (frequency above 0.001) were also found in blood, which suggests that blood repertoires may mirror thyroid immune responses. Sample size was not statistically predetermined, and blinding of investigators to group allocation was not performed.

CDR1 and CDR2 were assigned from the germline V gene (reference sequence) as LNHDA and SQIVND. The germline ends are 11 bases apart after V is trimmed by 1 base and J by 4 bases. The CDR3 contains 14 residues, cysteine and phenylalanine counted. Just CDR3 DNA is preserved here, 42 bases in frame from base 1. TCR beta CDR3 regions were amplified from RNA transcripts. The TCR CDR3 was subjected to a first round of RT-PCR using the HTBI primer set and the Qiagen OneStep RT-PCR kit. A second multiplex PCR round built the libraries, followed by size selection and purification. The libraries were sequenced on an Illumina HiSeq2000 using paired-end 100 bp reads. The original pipeline was this. SOAPnuke was used to process the raw data, with reads discarded if the reads contained adapters or uncalled bases, had a mean Phred below 15, or lacked an exact constant-primer or identifier match. High-quality paired reads were merged using COPE v1.2.5, and each unique nucleotide sequence was defined as a clonotype. MiTCR v1.1 was used to align clonotypes to the IMGT TRBV, TRBD and TRBJ reference segments. The analysis included only V-J combinations with a frequency above 0.0001, which together covered approximately 99% of the repertoires. The TCS score was defined as F50 (clonal expansion) divided by E x V (chaos), with BLOSUM62-based TCRdist calculated between CDR3 peptides within each V-J. Welch's t-statistics and random forest reduced roughly 530 V-J features to roughly 13, which were used in a naive Bayes classifier (R e1071). Thyroid-blood repertoire similarity was quantified with the Morisita-Horn index. The raw public data were reprocessed by TCRdb itself: fastp quality trimming at Q25, MiXCR clonotype calling, in-frame beta chains only. Each CDR3 protein appears once, grouped with its most common genes and DNA. TCRdb's processing, not the authors', yielded these V and J calls. The table for this sample lists hundreds of thousands of distinct CDR3 sequences; more than 30% of them were counted only once. The top ten constitute 7.5% to 9.5% of the sample.

In this chain, TRBV19 is recombined with TRBJ2-7, and perhaps TRBD1 as D gene, on 6 matching bases. Input material: blood. This receptor was identified in a man aged 18 to 30 with Graves' hyperthyroidism. The CDR3 region: CASSIGDIPYEQYF. The DNA sequence reads TGTGCCAGTAGTATAGGGGACATACCATACGAGCAGTACTTC.